This T cell receptor (beta chain) was documented in a study of T-cell reconstitution after alpha-beta-depleted transplantation in children. Notes on the study in general: Several hundred expanded graft clones reportedly gave rise to the alpha-beta T cells present about two months after transplant. The authors attributed T-cell counts and diversity one year after transplant mostly to newly produced T cells.

V lost 1 base and J lost 7; bases outside the gene matches: 9. CDR1 and CDR2 (germline): LGHNA, YNFKEQ. The CDR3 covers 16 residues. About this clonotype itself: The antigen is undetermined.

It was with unique molecular identifiers that the TCRbeta library was prepared. In TCRdb, the PCR reads were re-called with MiXCR into one record per CDR3 protein. The sample consists of around 800,000 distinct CDR3 sequences, about 16% of them appearing once. The source material was PBMCs, mostly from graft donor cells, sampled 360 days after TCRalphabeta/CD19-depleted stem cell transplant. The receptor comes from a male patient under 18 who had a stem cell transplant for acute lymphoblastic leukemia, so the T cells may come from the graft donor. This rearrangement joins TRBV4-2 to TRBJ2-1; 8 nucleotides line up with TRBD2. Here the CDR3 DNA reads TGTGCCAGCAGCCAAGGTTTCGCTAGCGGGTATAATGAGCAGTTCTTC. Amino acids: CASSQGFASGYNEQFF.